The T cell receptor beta chain described here comes from a study of T cells in Graves' hyperthyroidism and ophthalmopathy. Findings and limits, study-wide: The model identified upcoming ophthalmopathy a median roughly 6.5 months ahead of onset. Peripheral blood also featured most of the thyroid clonotypes expanded above 0.001.

A lack of ophthalmopathy progression within 18 months defined stable Graves' hyperthyroidism. In patients aged 18 to 65, hyperthyroidism was newly diagnosed, with duration under 2 months. RNA transcripts provided the source from which TCR beta CDR3 regions were amplified. RT-PCR in the first round (using the HTBI primer set) targeted the TCR CDR3. TCRdb reprocessed the multiplex PCR reads via MiXCR and lists one record per CDR3 protein. The table shows some 620,000 distinct CDR3 sequences, with around 16% occurring only once. The CDR3 sequence is 16 residues long. Germline V CDR1 and CDR2: SGHNT, YYREEE (reference sequence). With regard to this clonotype: As yet, its antigen is unknown. One junction end disagrees with the germline gene, perhaps due to a read error.

The clonotype comes from a woman in her twenties or thirties with Graves' hyperthyroidism. The sequenced sample consisted of blood. The gene calls are TRBV5-4 and TRBJ2-6; 7 nucleotides match TRBD1. CDR3 coding DNA: TGTGCCAGCAGCTTTGGAAGGGGGCTTGGGACCAACGTCCTGACTTTC. It encodes CASSFGRGLGTNVLTF.